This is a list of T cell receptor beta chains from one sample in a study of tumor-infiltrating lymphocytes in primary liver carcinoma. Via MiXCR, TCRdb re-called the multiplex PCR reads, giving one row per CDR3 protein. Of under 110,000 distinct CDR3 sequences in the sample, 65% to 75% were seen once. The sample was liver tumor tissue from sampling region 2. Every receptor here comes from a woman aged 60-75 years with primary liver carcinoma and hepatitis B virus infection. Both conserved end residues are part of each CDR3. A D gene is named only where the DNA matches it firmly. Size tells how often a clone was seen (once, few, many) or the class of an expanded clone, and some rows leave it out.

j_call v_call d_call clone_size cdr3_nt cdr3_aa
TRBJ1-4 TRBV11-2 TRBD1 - TGTGTCAACAGCCACACGACAGGGGCTAATGAAAAACTGTTTTTT CVNSHTTGANEKLFF
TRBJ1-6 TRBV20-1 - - TGCAGCGCTAGAGGGCGGGGGGCCCCCTATAATTCACCCCTCCACTTT CSARGRGAPYNSPLHF
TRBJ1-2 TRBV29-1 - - TGCGGCGCCAATAGCGTTAACTATGGCTACAGCTTC CGANSVNYGYSF
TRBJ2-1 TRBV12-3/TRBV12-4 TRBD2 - TGTGCCAGCAGTTTGGGAGCGGGAGGGTACGATAAGCAGTTCTTC CASSLGAGGYDKQFF
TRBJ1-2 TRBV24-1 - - TGTGCCACCAGTGATGCGAACCCGACAACCTATGGCTACACCTTC CATSDANPTTYGYTF
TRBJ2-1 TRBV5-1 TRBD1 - TGCGCCAGCAGCCCGGGACCCGGTGGGGACAGGTGGCGCAATGAGCAGTTCTTC CASSPGPGGDRWRNEQFF
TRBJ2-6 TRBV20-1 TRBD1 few TGCAGTGCCGGGCCGGGACAGGGGGCTTCTGGGGCCAACGTCCTGACTTTC CSAGPGQGASGANVLTF
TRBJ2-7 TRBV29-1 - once TGCAGCACCGGCAACCCCGGAACAGGGAAGCAGTACTTC CSTGNPGTGKQYF
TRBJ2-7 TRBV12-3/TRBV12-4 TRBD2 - TGTGCCAACAGTTTAGATGGGAGGGGAGAGCTGTACTTC CANSLDGRGELYF
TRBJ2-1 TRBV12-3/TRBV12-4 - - TGTGCCAGCAGTAAAGTTATGTGGGGGAGTGACAATGAACAGTTCTTC CASSKVMWGSDNEQFF
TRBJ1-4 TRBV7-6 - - TGTGCCAGCAGCTTATGGGGGTATACAGCTAATGAAAAACAGTTTTTT CASSLWGYTANEKQFF
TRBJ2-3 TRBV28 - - TGTGCCAGCAGTTTATTCTCCTTAGGTGGCACAGATATGCAGTATTTT CASSLFSLGGTDMQYF
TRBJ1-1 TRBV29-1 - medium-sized TGCAGCGTTGTTTTCTCCATGAACACTGAAGCTTTCTTT CSVVFSMNTEAFF
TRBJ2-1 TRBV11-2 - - TGTGCCAGCAGCTTGCAGAGCGTGAGCTCCTACAATGAGCAGTTCTTC CASSLQSVSSYNEQFF
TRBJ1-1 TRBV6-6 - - TGTGCCAGCAGTTTTCATCGACGCGACGTTGAAGCTTTCTTT CASSFHRRDVEAFF
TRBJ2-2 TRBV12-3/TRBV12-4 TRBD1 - TGTGCCAGCAGATGGGACAGGAACACCGGGGAGCTGTTATTT CASRWDRNTGELLF
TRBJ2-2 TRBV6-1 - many TGTGCCAGCAGTACCAGGGGGGCCGGGGAGCTGTTTTTT CASSTRGAGELFF
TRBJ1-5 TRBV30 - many TGTGCCTGGAGTGTAAGGAGCCAGCCCCAGCATTTT CAWSVRSQPQHF
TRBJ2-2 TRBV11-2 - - TGTGCCAGCAGCTTGGTGGGGGGAGCGAGGAACAGCGGGCAGCTGTTTTTT CASSLVGGARNSGQLFF
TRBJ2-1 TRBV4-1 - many TGCGCCAGCAGTCCCACGGACTCGAGAAGCGTTGAGCAGTTCTTC CASSPTDSRSVEQFF
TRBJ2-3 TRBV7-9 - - TGTACCAGCAGCTTAGGGTGGGCGGGAAGCACAGATACGCAGTATTTT CTSSLGWAGSTDTQYF
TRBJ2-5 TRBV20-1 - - TGCAGTGCTAGAGTACCGGGACGAGACGAGACCCAGTACTTC CSARVPGRDETQYF
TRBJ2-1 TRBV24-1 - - TGTGCCACCAGTGATTCCCCAAGGAGTAGGTCGGATGAGCAGTTCTTC CATSDSPRSRSDEQFF
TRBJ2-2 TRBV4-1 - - TGCGCAAGCAGCCATTCGGTGCTTATAGGAGGCCGTGGGGGGGAGCTGTTTTTT CASSHSVLIGGRGGELFF
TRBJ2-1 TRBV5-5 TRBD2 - TGTGCCAGCGGACGGACCGGGAGGGACAATGAGCAAATCTTC CASGRTGRDNEQIF
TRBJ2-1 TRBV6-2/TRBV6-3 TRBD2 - TGTGCCAGCAGTTACCCTGTTGGCGGGAGTTCCTACAATGGGCAGTTCTTC CASSYPVGGSSYNGQFF
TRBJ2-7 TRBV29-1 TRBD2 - TGCAGCACCAGAAGGGGCAGGGAGGGCTACGAGCAGTACTTC CSTRRGREGYEQYF
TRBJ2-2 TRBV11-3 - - TGTGCCAGCAGCTTAAATGTCCGGACAGACAGGAACACTGGGGAGCTGTTTTTT CASSLNVRTDRNTGELFF
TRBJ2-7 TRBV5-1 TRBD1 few TGCGCCAGCAGCTTGGTAGGGGGCATCACCTACGAGCAGTACTTC CASSLVGGITYEQYF
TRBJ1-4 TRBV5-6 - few TGTGCCAGCAGCTTGGTAGGGGACGATGAAAAACTGTTTTTT CASSLVGDDEKLFF
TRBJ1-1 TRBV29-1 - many TGCAGCGTTTCCTCGGAGAGTGAACAAGCTTTCTTT CSVSSESEQAFF
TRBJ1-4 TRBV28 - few TGTGCCAGCAGTTTTGGAGGGGCAACTAATGAAAAACTGTTTTTT CASSFGGATNEKLFF
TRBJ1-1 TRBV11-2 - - TGTGCCAACAGCTTAGAGTCAGGAGGTGAATCTTTCTTT CANSLESGGESFF
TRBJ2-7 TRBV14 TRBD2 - TGTGCAAGCAGCCGCGGGGGGCACGAGCGGTACTTC CASSRGGHERYF
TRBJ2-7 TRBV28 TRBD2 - TGTGCCAGCAGTTTAACGGCGGGAGGTTTCGAGCAGTACTTC CASSLTAGGFEQYF
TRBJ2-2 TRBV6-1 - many TGTGCCAGCAGTGAGTTGACTCGTATAACGAACACCGGGGAGCTGTTTTTT CASSELTRITNTGELFF
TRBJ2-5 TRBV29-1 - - TGCAGCGTTGATAGAGAGGAAGAGAACCAGTACTTC CSVDREEENQYF
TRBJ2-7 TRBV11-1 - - TGTGCCAGCAGCCCTCGGACGGCAGGACTACGCGATCAGCACTTC CASSPRTAGLRDQHF
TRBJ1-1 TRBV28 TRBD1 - TGTGCCAGCAGTTTTGGAGGGACAGGGTCCGCTGAAGCTTTCTTT CASSFGGTGSAEAFF
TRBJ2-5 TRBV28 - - TGTGCCAGCACCACATTGGCCCTCCAGGGTGTGATTAGAGAAGAGACCCAGTACTTC CASTTLALQGVIREETQYF
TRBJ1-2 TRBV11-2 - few TGTGCCAGCAGCTTAGGCCCAGGACACAACTATGGCTACACCTTC CASSLGPGHNYGYTF
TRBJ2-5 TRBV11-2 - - TGTGCCCGCAACCAAATTTACCAAGAGACCCAGTACTTC CARNQIYQETQYF
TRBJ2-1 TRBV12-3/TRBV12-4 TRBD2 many TGTGCCAGCAGTTCACCGACTAGCGGAGACAATGAGCAGTTCTTC CASSSPTSGDNEQFF
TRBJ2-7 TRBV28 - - TGTGCCAGCAGTGACCCGATGGAGCAGTACTTC CASSDPMEQYF
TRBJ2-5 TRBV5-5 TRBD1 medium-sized TGTGCCAGCAGCTTCACTGACAGGGCCCCCGGGACCCAGTACTTC CASSFTDRAPGTQYF